This T cell receptor (beta chain) was retrieved from a study of shared clonotypes between healthy human individuals. Study at large: Aged 18 to 49, the donors were a couple of women and a few men.

Study conclusions and caveats: Naive CD4 clonotype sharing across a few donors was 4.5% to 6%. Clonotype sharing levels among donors were expected to vary with sequencing depth.

It was CD45RO-negative cells, positively selected for CCR7, that made up naive CD8 cells, with terminally differentiated effector memory CD45RA+ cells excluded. Produced via immunoSEQ multiplex PCR; TCRdb's table is partial and in-frame only. Found here are more than 2 million clones, around 95% of them singletons; the top ten hold 1.5% to 2%. With respect to this clone: The antigen remains undetermined.

The CDR3 spans 15 residues. V lost 4 bases to trimming and J lost 5 bases; unmatched junction nucleotides: 12. The germline V gene encodes CDR1 GTSNPN and CDR2 SVGIG (reference sequence). Sequenced sample: naive CD8+ T cells from PBMCs. This clonotype was sampled from a man aged 18 to 30 in good health. Some clones in this sample may be carry-over from other donors' samples. This chain uses TRBV30 with TRBJ2-3; 7 bases fit TRBD2. CDR3 in DNA: TGTGCCTGGACCCTCGGGGCGGGAGCGGGAGATACGCAGTATTTT. Its translation is CAWTLGAGAGDTQYF.